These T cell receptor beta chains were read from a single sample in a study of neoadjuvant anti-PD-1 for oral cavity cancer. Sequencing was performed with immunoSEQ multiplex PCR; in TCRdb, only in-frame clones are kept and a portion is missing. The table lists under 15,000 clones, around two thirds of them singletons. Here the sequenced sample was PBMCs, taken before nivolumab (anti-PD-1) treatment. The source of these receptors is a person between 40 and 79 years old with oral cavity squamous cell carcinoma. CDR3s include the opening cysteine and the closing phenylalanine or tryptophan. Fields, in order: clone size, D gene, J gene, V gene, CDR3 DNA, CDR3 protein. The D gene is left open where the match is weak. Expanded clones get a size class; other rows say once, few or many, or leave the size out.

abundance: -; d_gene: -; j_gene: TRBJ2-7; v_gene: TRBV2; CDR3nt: TGTGCCAGCAGTGATTTCGGGTGGGTTCCTAACTACGAGCAGTACTTC; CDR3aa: CASSDFGWVPNYEQYF
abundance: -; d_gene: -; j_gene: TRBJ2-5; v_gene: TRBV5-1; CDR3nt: TGCGCCAGCAGCTTCGTGGCCGAAGAGACCCAGTACTTC; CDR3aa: CASSFVAEETQYF
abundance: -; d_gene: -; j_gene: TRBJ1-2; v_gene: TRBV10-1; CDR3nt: TGCGCCAGCAGTGACGGGGACGGCCGGCGCACCTTC; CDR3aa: CASSDGDGRRTF
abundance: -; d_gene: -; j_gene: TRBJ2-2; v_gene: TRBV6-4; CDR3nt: TGTGCCAGCAGTGAGGCTGACACCGGGGAGCTGTTTTTT; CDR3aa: CASSEADTGELFF
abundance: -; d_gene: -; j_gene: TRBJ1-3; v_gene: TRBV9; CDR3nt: TGTGCCAGCAGCGTAGAGGGGATGGGCGGAAACACCATATATTTT; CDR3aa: CASSVEGMGGNTIYF
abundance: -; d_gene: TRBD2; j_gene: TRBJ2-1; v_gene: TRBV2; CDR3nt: TGTGCCAGCAGTGAAGCCCCGCCTTCAACTAGCGGGAGACCATTCTTC; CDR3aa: CASSEAPPSTSGRPFF
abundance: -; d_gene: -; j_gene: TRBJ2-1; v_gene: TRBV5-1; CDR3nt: TGCGCCAGCAGCTTCTGGGACTTTCCAGAATACAATGAGCAGTTCTTC; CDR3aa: CASSFWDFPEYNEQFF
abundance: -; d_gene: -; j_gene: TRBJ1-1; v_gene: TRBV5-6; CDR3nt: TGTGCCAGCAGCCGACAAGGGAACACTGAAGCTTTCTTT; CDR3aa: CASSRQGNTEAFF
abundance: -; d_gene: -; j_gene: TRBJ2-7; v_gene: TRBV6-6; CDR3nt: TGTGCCAGCAGTTACCGCCCCGAGGAGCAGTACTTC; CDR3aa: CASSYRPEEQYF
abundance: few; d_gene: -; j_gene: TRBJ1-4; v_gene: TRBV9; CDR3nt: TGTGCCAGCAGCGCCACCGCGGGGGGAGCAACTAATGAAAAACTGTTTTTT; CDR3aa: CASSATAGGATNEKLFF
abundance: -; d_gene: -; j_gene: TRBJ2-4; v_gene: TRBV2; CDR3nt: TGTGCCAGCATCCCTCGGGAGGCCAAAAACATTCAGTACTTC; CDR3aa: CASIPREAKNIQYF
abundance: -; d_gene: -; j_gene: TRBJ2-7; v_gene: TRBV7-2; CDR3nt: TGTGCCAGCAGCTTAGGCGGTGGCGGAACCTACGAGCAGTACTTC; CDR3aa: CASSLGGGGTYEQYF
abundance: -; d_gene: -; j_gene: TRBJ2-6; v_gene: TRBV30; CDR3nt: TGTGCCTATGTTCCAAACAAGGGAAGGAAAGGTTCTGGGGCCAACGTCCTGACTTTC; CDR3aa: CAYVPNKGRKGSGANVLTF
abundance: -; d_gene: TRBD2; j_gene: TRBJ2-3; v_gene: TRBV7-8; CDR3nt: TGTGCCAGCAGCGCAACTAGCGACGGTACGCAGTATTTT; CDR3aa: CASSATSDGTQYF
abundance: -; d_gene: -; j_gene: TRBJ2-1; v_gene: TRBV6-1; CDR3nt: TGTGCCATCTTGCACCTAATTAACAATGAGCAGTTCTTC; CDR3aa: CAILHLINNEQFF
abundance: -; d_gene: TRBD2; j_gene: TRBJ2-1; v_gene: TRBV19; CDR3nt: TGTGCCTCCAAAGTGGTAGCGGGGAAAAATGAGCAGTTCTTC; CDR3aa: CASKVVAGKNEQFF
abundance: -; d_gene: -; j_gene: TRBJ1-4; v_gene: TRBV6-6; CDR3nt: TGTGCCAGCACCACCGGGCCTCGGGCAAAACTGTTTTTT; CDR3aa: CASTTGPRAKLFF
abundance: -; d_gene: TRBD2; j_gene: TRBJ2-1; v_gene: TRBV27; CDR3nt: TGTGCCAGCAGTTTAAGGTTCCCGGGACTAGCGGGAGTTGAGCAGTTCTTC; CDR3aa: CASSLRFPGLAGVEQFF
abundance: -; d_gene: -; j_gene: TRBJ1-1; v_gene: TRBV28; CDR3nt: TGTGCCAGCACTCTCCTCGGGACGATTGAAGCTTTCTTT; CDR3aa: CASTLLGTIEAFF
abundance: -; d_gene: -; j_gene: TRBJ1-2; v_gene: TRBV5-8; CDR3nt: TGTGCCAGCAGCTTCGGGGAGGGGAGGTATGGCTACACCTTC; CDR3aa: CASSFGEGRYGYTF
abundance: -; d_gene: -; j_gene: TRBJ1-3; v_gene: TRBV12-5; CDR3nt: TGTGCTAGTGGCCGCGACAGGTATTATGGGAACACCATATATTTT; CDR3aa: CASGRDRYYGNTIYF
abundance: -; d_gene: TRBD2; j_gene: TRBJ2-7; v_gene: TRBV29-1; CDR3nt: TGCAGCGTAGGGACTAGCGGGAATTACGAGCAGTACTTC; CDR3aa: CSVGTSGNYEQYF
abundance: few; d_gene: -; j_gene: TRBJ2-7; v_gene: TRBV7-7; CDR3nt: TGTGCCAGCAGCTTAGAAGGACACTACGAGCAGTACTTC; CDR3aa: CASSLEGHYEQYF
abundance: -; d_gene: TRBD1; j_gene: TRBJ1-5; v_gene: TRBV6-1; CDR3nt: TGTGCCAGCAGTGCGGCGACCGGGACAGGGGTTCAGCCCCAGCATTTT; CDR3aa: CASSAATGTGVQPQHF
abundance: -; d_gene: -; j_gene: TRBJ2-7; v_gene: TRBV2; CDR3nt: TGTGCCACCAAGCGGAAAGACGGGCAGTACTTC; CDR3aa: CATKRKDGQYF
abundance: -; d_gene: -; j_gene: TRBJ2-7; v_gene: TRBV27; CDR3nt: TGTGCCAGCAGTTTGGCGGGTGGCGTTTACGAGCAGTACTTC; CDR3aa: CASSLAGGVYEQYF
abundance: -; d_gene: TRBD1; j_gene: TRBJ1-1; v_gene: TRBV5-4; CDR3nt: TGTGCCAGCAGCCTAGGGGGCGTGAACACTGAAGCTTTCTTT; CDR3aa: CASSLGGVNTEAFF
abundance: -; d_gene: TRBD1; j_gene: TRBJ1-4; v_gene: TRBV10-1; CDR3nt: TGCGCCAGCAGTCCGGGACAGGGAAGTGAAAAACTGTTTTTT; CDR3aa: CASSPGQGSEKLFF
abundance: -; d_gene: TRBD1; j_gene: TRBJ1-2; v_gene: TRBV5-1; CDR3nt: TGCGCCAGCAGCAGGGAGGGGGCCGGCTATGGCTACACCTTC; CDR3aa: CASSREGAGYGYTF
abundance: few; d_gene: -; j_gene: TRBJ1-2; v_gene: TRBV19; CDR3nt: TGTGCCAGTAGCATGCCCCACCTCTATTCATTGAACTATGGCTACACCTTC; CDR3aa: CASSMPHLYSLNYGYTF
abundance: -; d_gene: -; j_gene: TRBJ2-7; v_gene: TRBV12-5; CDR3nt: TGTGCTAGTGGTTTGGTGGCGGGGCGGTACTACGAGCAGTACTTC; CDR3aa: CASGLVAGRYYEQYF
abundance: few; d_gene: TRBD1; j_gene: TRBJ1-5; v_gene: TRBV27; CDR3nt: TGTGCCAGCATCCCAACAGGGGCTGCGTTGGCACAGCCCCAGCATTTT; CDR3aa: CASIPTGAALAQPQHF
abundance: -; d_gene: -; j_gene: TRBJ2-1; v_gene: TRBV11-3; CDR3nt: TGTGCCAGCAGCTTAGAACAGAAACCCTACAATGAGCAGTTCTTC; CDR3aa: CASSLEQKPYNEQFF
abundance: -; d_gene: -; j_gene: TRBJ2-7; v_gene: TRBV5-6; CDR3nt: TGTGCCAGCTCGGACGGTTACTCCTACGAGCAGTACTTC; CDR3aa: CASSDGYSYEQYF
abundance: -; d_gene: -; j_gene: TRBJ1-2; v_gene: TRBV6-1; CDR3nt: TGTGCCAGCAGTGAAACAGAGTTAAACTATGGCTACACCTTC; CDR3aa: CASSETELNYGYTF
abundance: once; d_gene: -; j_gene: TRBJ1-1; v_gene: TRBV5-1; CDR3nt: TGCGCCAGCAGCTCTCGGGGGGGTTTGAACACTGAAGCTTTCTTT; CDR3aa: CASSSRGGLNTEAFF
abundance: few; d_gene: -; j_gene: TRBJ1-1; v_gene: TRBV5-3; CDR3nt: TGTGCCAGAAGCTTTGTCAGAGAAGCTTTCTTT; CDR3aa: CARSFVREAFF
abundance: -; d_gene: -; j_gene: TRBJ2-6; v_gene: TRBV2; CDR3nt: TGTGCCAGCAATAGAGCGGGACAGGTCTCTGGGGCCAACGTCCTGACTTTC; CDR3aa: CASNRAGQVSGANVLTF